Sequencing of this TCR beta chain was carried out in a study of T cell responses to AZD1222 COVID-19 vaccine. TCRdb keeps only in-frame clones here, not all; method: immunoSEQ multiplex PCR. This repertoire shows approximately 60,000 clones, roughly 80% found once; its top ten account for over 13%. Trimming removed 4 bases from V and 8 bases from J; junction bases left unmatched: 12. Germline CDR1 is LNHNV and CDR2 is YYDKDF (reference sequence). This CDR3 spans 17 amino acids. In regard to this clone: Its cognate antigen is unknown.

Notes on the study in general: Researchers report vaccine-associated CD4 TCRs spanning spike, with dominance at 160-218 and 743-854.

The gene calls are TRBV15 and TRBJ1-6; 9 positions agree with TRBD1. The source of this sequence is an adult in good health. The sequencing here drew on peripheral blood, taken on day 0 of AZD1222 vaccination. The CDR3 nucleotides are TGTGCCACCAGCAACCTCTTACAGGGGGCCCTCCATTCACCCCTCCACTTT. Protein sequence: CATSNLLQGALHSPLHF.